This TCR beta chain was sequenced for a study of blood T cell repertoires in COVID-19 (dated by TCRdb to between 2020 and 2021). About the full investigation: Samples covering the acute and convalescent phases of COVID-19 were provided by collaborators in the United States, Italy and Spain. The repertoires were released in a freely available public database meant as a resource for research on the immune response to SARS-CoV-2. The sample metadata nearly always contained a de-identified subject ID, COVID-19 status, age in years and sex. The prospective study material was composed of cDNA or gDNA derived from T cells, B-cell-depleted T cells, or PBMCs. HLA class I and class II types, where available, came from metadata supplied by the sample provider rather than from assay-based typing. Samples came from the ongoing ImmuneRACE study (first 160 participants) plus 1,254 subjects from 6 global collaborators. Deeply sampled blood TCRbeta repertoires from subjects exposed to, actively infected with, or recovered from COVID-19 were included in the dataset. General study outcomes and caveats: Clinical and demographic metadata were provided uncurated, with the amount varying by source and participant.

TCRbeta CDR3 regions were amplified from genomic DNA using the immunoSEQ Assay, a bias-controlled multiplex PCR. As for the original processing: Within the assay, amplification of reference gene primers was used to estimate how many nucleated cells each sample contained. To quantify the absolute abundance of each unique TCRbeta CDR3 rearrangement, sequence reads were collapsed and filtered. For each sample, productive Simpson clonality was calculated by taking the square root of Simpson's diversity index across productive rearrangements. As stored in TCRdb, this immuneACCESS dataset retains in-frame rearrangements with V and J assigned. A fraction of the clones does not appear; measured against another copy, unresolved V genes explain less than half of the discrepancy, and the remainder lacks a known reason. V and J calls and clone size come straight from that table; D and trimming were deduced from the DNA. Within this sample are some 300,000 clones, with more than 70% of them counted one time only. 6.9% of the sample lies in the top ten.

With regard to this clone: It lacks a known antigen. Per-base qualities were not stored, and no clone one base away is much larger.

A second Seattle source provided samples from volunteer blood donors who had recovered from COVID-19. Each collaborating institution followed its own protocols to collect whole blood in K2EDTA tubes. For TCRbeta analysis, collaborator samples were shipped as frozen whole blood, as isolated PBMCs, or as DNA extracted from either sample type. The trim is 7 bases for V and 1 base for J, with a gap of 13 bases between the germline ends. The CDR3 covers 14 residues, taking in both the cysteine and the phenylalanine. The kept DNA is CDR3 alone, 42 bases in frame from the first base. Looking up the germline V gene (reference sequence) yields CDR1 LNHDA and CDR2 SQIVND.

The V and J segments used are TRBV19 and TRBJ1-2; a weak D assignment points to TRBD1 (6 bases agree). Sequencing was carried out using peripheral blood. This TCR was recovered from a woman aged 25-40 years who had recovered from COVID-19. The nucleotide sequence reads TGTGCCAGTACGGCAGGGGTTCGTAACTATGGCTACACCTTC. This codes for CASTAGVRNYGYTF.